The present TCR beta chain was sequenced within a study of T cell repertoires in cytomegalovirus infection. This clonotype was detected only a few times. Its antigen is not identified. Germline CDR1 and CDR2: MDHEN and SYDVKM. V lost 5 bases, J lost 3 bases, and 13 bases lay in between. This CDR3 has 14 amino acids. TCRdb independently ran MiXCR on the reads; one entry per CDR3 protein. This table holds some 20,000 distinct CDR3 sequences, 35% to 45% found once. Material: CD8+ T cells from cultured PBMCs, obtained from culture after CMV antigen stimulation. The sequence was collected from a human donor in good health (CMV status not recorded). Some clones in this sample may be carry-over from other donors' samples. The chain couples TRBV28 to TRBJ1-1, with D unclear. CDR3 sequence (DNA): TGTGCCAGCAGTCCCATAGAGGACTACACTGAAGCTTTCTTT. This translates into CASSPIEDYTEAFF.